The rows below give T cell receptor beta chains drawn from one sample of a study of T-cell reconstitution after alpha-beta-depleted transplantation in children. TCRdb passed the PCR reads through MiXCR, listing each CDR3 protein once. This sample carries about 610,000 distinct CDR3 sequences, about 10% of them seen once, and the ten largest clones take less than 5%. This specimen consisted of PBMCs from the stem cell graft donor, obtained from the stem cell graft. The receptors were sampled from a human donor who donated a stem cell graft to a child with acute myeloid leukemia. The CDR3 runs from the conserved cysteine through the conserved F or W. A D gene is named only where the DNA matches it firmly. Clone size is given for some rows only: seen once, a few or many times, or a class if the clone is expanded.

d_call | clone_size | j_call | v_call | cdr3_nt | cdr3_aa
TRBD2 | few | TRBJ2-1 | TRBV2 | TGTGCCAGCAGGGGGACTAGTATTTACAATGAGCAGTTCTTC | CASRGTSIYNEQFF
TRBD2 | - | TRBJ2-2 | TRBV5-1 | TGCGCCAGCAGCTCGTGGCCTTCGGGGGAGGGAACCGGGGAGCTGTTTTTT | CASSSWPSGEGTGELFF
TRBD2 | many | TRBJ2-1 | TRBV6-2/TRBV6-3 | TGTGCCAGCAGTAGGACTAGCGGCTCTCCGGGAGAGCAGTTCTTC | CASSRTSGSPGEQFF
- | - | TRBJ1-1 | TRBV18 | TGTGCCAGCTCACCACCGGGATCGGGGAGGAGGGAAGCTTTCTTT | CASSPPGSGRREAFF
- | many | TRBJ1-5 | TRBV6-2/TRBV6-3 | TGTGCCAGCAGCGGGCCGGGGAGTCAGCCCCAGCATTTT | CASSGPGSQPQHF
- | - | TRBJ2-7 | TRBV7-2 | TGTGCCAGCAGCTTAATCGCCGATGGGTCAATCTACGAGCAGTACTTC | CASSLIADGSIYEQYF
- | - | TRBJ2-5 | TRBV20-1 | TGCAGTGCTAGAGATCGGCCCAAACAAGAGGACCATTTAGGGACCCAGTACTTC | CSARDRPKQEDHLGTQYF
TRBD1 | many | TRBJ1-5 | TRBV20-1 | TGCAGTGCGACGGACAGGGGCAGGAGTCAGCCCCAGCATTTT | CSATDRGRSQPQHF
- | few | TRBJ2-5 | TRBV12-3/TRBV12-4 | TGTGCCAGTCACAGGGCTAACGGGGTGGCCCAGTACTTC | CASHRANGVAQYF
TRBD1 | - | TRBJ1-2 | TRBV6-1 | TGTGCCAGCAGTAATAAGGACAGGGGGACCTATGGCTACACCTTC | CASSNKDRGTYGYTF
- | few | TRBJ1-6 | TRBV3-1 | TGTGCCAGCAGCTTTCGTCGGGATTCACCCCTCCACTTT | CASSFRRDSPLHF
- | many | TRBJ2-2 | TRBV29-1 | TGCAGCGTTGTGGGTTTTTCGGGTGTACGAGACACCGGGGAGCTGTTTTTT | CSVVGFSGVRDTGELFF
- | - | TRBJ2-7 | TRBV29-1 | TGCAGCGTTCGGGCCAGCTCCTACGAGCAGTACTTC | CSVRASSYEQYF
- | few | TRBJ1-1 | TRBV20-1 | TGCAGTGCCCCAGGGGAGACTGAAGCTTTCTTT | CSAPGETEAFF
- | - | TRBJ1-5 | TRBV6-2/TRBV6-3 | TGTGCCAGCAGTTACTCGTTCGGGCGGGCTAGCAATCAGCCCCAGCATTTT | CASSYSFGRASNQPQHF
- | many | TRBJ1-1 | TRBV12-3/TRBV12-4 | TGTGCCAGCCTGGCAGGGGCTCGGGGCACTGAAGCTTTCTTT | CASLAGARGTEAFF
TRBD2 | many | TRBJ2-1 | TRBV4-3 | TGCGCCAGCAGCCAAGAGGTGACTAGCGGGAGGATCGGTGAGCAGTTCTTC | CASSQEVTSGRIGEQFF
- | many | TRBJ2-5 | TRBV10-3 | TGTGCCATCAGTGACGGGCGGACCCAAGAGACCCAGTACTTC | CAISDGRTQETQYF
- | - | TRBJ1-6 | TRBV7-9 | TGTGCCAGCAGCTTAGACTCCACAGGGAAAAATTCACCCCTCCACTTT | CASSLDSTGKNSPLHF
- | few | TRBJ1-3 | TRBV14 | TGTGCCAGCAGCCAAGATCTTCCCGGGACTGGAAACACCATATATTTT | CASSQDLPGTGNTIYF
- | few | TRBJ1-4 | TRBV29-1 | TGCAGCGTTGAAGGGGCGGACAGCCCTAATGAAAAACTGTTTTTT | CSVEGADSPNEKLFF
TRBD2 | many | TRBJ2-1 | TRBV12-3/TRBV12-4 | TGTGCCAGCAGACGCCCGGGACTAGCGGAGACAAATGAGCAGTTCTTC | CASRRPGLAETNEQFF
- | - | TRBJ1-4 | TRBV20-1 | TGCTGTGCCGCAAAGAAAGACAGGCCAACTAATGAAAAACTGTTTTTT | CCAAKKDRPTNEKLFF
TRBD2 | many | TRBJ2-7 | TRBV7-3 | TGTGCCAGCAGTCCTACCCAACTACTAGCGGGAGTTCGAGACGAGCAGTACTTC | CASSPTQLLAGVRDEQYF
- | many | TRBJ2-2 | TRBV29-1 | TGCAGCGTTGCTCAGATCACCGGGGAGCTGTTTTTT | CSVAQITGELFF
- | few | TRBJ1-2 | TRBV28 | TGTGCCAGCACCGAGGGAATAAACTATGGCTACACCTTC | CASTEGINYGYTF
- | few | TRBJ2-3 | TRBV12-3/TRBV12-4 | TGTGCCAGCAGTTTATCTGGGGGTTCAGATACGCAGTATTTT | CASSLSGGSDTQYF
- | many | TRBJ2-1 | TRBV28 | TGTGCCAGCAGTTTAGGGAAGCAGTTCTTC | CASSLGKQFF
- | many | TRBJ1-1 | TRBV7-3 | TGTGCCAGCAGCTACAGGGAGGGCGCTGAAGCTTTCTTT | CASSYREGAEAFF
TRBD1 | - | TRBJ1-5 | TRBV28 | TGTGCCAGCAGGCTGGGACAGGGGACAGGTCAGCCCCAGCATTTT | CASRLGQGTGQPQHF
- | - | TRBJ2-6 | TRBV3-1 | TGTGCCAGCAGCCAATACGGGGCCAACGTCCTGACTTTC | CASSQYGANVLTF
TRBD2 | many | TRBJ2-7 | TRBV29-1 | TGCAGCGCAGTAGGGGCTAGCGGGAGTGGGGATCTTTGGGAGCAGTACTTC | CSAVGASGSGDLWEQYF
TRBD2 | many | TRBJ2-3 | TRBV5-1 | TGCGCCAGCAGCCTGGGGGGGACAGATACGCAGTATTTT | CASSLGGTDTQYF
- | - | TRBJ2-1 | TRBV15 | TGTGCCACCGGGAGCCTAGCCAGGGCTGTTCAGTTCTTC | CATGSLARAVQFF
TRBD1 | - | TRBJ1-2 | TRBV20-1 | TGCAGTGCTAGAGCCCTCCGCCGGACAGGTGACGGCTACACCTTC | CSARALRRTGDGYTF
TRBD1 | - | TRBJ2-3 | TRBV25-1 | TGTGCCAGCAGTGATCCCGGGACAGTTGATACGCAGTATTTT | CASSDPGTVDTQYF
- | - | TRBJ2-1 | TRBV2 | TGTGCCACTAGCAGGTTTAATGAGCAGTTCTTC | CATSRFNEQFF
- | - | TRBJ2-3 | TRBV5-5 | TGTGCCAGCAGCTTGGAAGGAGGGGGCGCTGTGAGTAATACGCAGTATTTT | CASSLEGGGAVSNTQYF
- | few | TRBJ2-6 | TRBV27 | TGTGCCAGCAGGGGTTTATCTGGGGCCAACGTCCTGACTTTC | CASRGLSGANVLTF
- | - | TRBJ2-5 | TRBV30 | TGTGCCTGGAGTAACCAGGGATCAGGAGAGACCCAGTACTTC | CAWSNQGSGETQYF
- | - | TRBJ1-1 | TRBV6-1 | TGTGCCCATTCCACCGGGAACACTGAAGCTTTCTTT | CAHSTGNTEAFF
- | many | TRBJ2-4 | TRBV6-7 | TGTGCCAGCAGTTACACCTCAGGGGACGGTGAAGACATTCAGTACTTC | CASSYTSGDGEDIQYF
- | - | TRBJ2-1 | TRBV7-9 | TGTGCCAGCAGCATGCGGGATGAGCAGTTCTTC | CASSMRDEQFF
TRBD2 | - | TRBJ2-5 | TRBV2 | TGTGCCAGCGCTTTCAGACTAGCGCCGGGGGAGACCCAGTACTTC | CASAFRLAPGETQYF
- | - | TRBJ2-7 | TRBV20-1 | TGCAGTGCTAGAGAAGACTCCGATCCGAACTCCTACGAGCAGTACTTC | CSAREDSDPNSYEQYF
- | - | TRBJ1-6 | TRBV6-1 | TGTGCCAGCAGTGTTTCGACTGGGGATTCACCCCTCCACTTT | CASSVSTGDSPLHF
TRBD2 | few | TRBJ2-5 | TRBV2 | TGTGCCAGCAGTGGGACTAGCGGGACCGGAGAGACCCAGTACTTC | CASSGTSGTGETQYF
- | - | TRBJ2-6 | TRBV27 | TGTGCCAGCAGTTTAGAGGGGGCCAACGTCCTGACTTTC | CASSLEGANVLTF
TRBD2 | many | TRBJ2-1 | TRBV4-2 | TGTGCCAGCAGAAACCCTAGCGGAGGCAATGAGCAGTTCTTC | CASRNPSGGNEQFF
- | few | TRBJ1-5 | TRBV20-1 | TGCTGTGCTAGAGATCCCGGCAGAAAATATAGCAATCAGCCCCAGCATTTT | CCARDPGRKYSNQPQHF